The 4 T cell receptor beta chains reported below all come from one sample, sequenced in a study of identical twins. Each CDR3 protein is one row after TCRdb ran MiXCR on the 5' RACE reads. The table lists approximately 1.8 million distinct CDR3 sequences, about 32% of them singletons. Input material: cord blood. The receptors were gathered from a newborn girl in good health.

The chain links TRBV28 to TRBJ1-1; maybe TRBD1 (5 bases). CDR1 and CDR2 from the germline V gene are MDHEN and SYDVKM. Trimming stripped 5 bases from V and 6 bases from J, with 16 bases between. The CDR3 contains 14 residues. The CDR3 region is CASSPPVGDAEAFF. CDR3 bases: TGTGCCAGCAGTCCCCCTGTGGGGGACGCTGAAGCTTTCTTT.

The rearrangement joins TRBV10-3 to TRBJ2-3, with TRBD2 identical over 10 bases. CDR3 length: 14 residues. Per the germline V gene, CDR1 is ENHRY and CDR2 is SYGVKD. The ends lost 10 bases at V and 4 bases at J; junction bases unmatched: 8. The CDR3 protein is CANKAGGPSDTQYF. CDR3 bases: TGTGCCAACAAAGCGGGAGGGCCATCAGATACGCAGTATTTT.

The V call is TRBV7-2, the J call TRBJ2-4; the D is unclear. Trimming cost V 7 bases and J 7 bases, with 5 bases left between them. There are 10 residues in the CDR3. Germline CDR1 and CDR2: SGHTA and FQGNSA. For the CDR3, the DNA is TGTGCCAGCATGGGGAACATTCAGTACTTC. Amino acids: CASMGNIQYF.

This clonotype was counted only a few times. This chain joins TRBV20-1 and TRBJ2-3, with TRBD2 matching 8 bases. Per germline, CDR1 DFQATT and CDR2 SNEGSKA (reference sequence). The CDR3 has 17 residues. Unmatched junction bases numbered 8, after V lost 0 bases and J lost 0 bases. The CDR3 protein is CSARDAGGPLSTDTQYF. The CDR3 coding sequence is TGCAGTGCTAGAGACGCGGGGGGCCCCCTTAGCACAGATACGCAGTATTTT.